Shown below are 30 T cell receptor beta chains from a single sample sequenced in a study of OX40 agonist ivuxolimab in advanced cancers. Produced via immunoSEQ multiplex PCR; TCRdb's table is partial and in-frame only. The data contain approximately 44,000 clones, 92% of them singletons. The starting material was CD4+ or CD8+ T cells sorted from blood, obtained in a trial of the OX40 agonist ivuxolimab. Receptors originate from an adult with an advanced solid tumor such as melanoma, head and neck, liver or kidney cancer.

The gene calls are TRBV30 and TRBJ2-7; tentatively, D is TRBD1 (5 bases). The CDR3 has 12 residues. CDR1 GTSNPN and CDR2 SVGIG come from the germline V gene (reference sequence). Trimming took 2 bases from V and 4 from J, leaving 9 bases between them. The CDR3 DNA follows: TGTGCCTGGAGTCGCCCAGGGTACGAGCAGTACTTC. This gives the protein CAWSRPGYEQYF.

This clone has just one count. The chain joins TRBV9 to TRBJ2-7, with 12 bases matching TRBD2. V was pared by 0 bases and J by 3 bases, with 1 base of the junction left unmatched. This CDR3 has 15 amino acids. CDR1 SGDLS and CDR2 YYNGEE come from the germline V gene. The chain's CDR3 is CASSVGTSGDYEQYF. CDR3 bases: TGTGCCAGCAGCGTAGGGACTAGCGGGGACTACGAGCAGTACTTC.

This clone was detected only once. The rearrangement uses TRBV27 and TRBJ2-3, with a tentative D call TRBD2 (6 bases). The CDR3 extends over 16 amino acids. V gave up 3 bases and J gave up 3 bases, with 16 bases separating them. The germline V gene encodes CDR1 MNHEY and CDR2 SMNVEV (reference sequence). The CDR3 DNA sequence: TGTGCCAGCAGTTTCCGCCCCCTGGGGGGAACAGATACGCAGTATTTT. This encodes CASSFRPLGGTDTQYF.

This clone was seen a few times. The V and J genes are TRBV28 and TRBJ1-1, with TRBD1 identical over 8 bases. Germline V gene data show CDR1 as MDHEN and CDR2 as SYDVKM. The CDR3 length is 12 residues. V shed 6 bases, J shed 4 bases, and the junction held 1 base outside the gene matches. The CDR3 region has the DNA TGTGCCAGCAGAGACAGGGGCACTGAAGCTTTCTTT. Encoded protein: CASRDRGTEAFF.

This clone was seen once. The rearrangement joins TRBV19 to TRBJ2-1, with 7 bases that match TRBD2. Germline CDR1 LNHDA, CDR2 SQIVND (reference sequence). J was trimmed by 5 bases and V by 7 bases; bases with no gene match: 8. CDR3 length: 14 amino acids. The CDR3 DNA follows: TGTGCCAGTACGGGGGGTAGCGGAGACAATGAGCAGTTCTTC. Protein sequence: CASTGGSGDNEQFF.

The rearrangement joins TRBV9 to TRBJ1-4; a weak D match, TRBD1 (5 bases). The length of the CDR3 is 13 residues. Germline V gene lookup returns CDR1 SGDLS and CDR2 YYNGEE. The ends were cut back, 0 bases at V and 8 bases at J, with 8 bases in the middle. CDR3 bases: TGTGCCAGCAGCGTAGGGGGCGTCGAAAAACTGTTTTTT. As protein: CASSVGGVEKLFF.

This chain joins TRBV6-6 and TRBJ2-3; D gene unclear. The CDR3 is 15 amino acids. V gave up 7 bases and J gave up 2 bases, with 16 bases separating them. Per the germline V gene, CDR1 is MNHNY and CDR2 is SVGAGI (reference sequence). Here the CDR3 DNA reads TGTGCCAGCACCCCCTTGGGCAGCAACACAGATACGCAGTATTTT. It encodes CASTPLGSNTDTQYF.

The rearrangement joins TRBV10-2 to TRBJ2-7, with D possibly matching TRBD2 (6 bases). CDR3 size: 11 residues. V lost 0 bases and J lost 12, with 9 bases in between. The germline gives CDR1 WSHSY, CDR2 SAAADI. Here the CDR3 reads CASSESLALYF. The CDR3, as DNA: TGCGCCAGCAGTGAGTCCCTAGCGTTGTACTTC.

In nucleotides, the CDR3 is TGTGCCAGCAGTTTATCAGGGGGACAGTTTGTTACGCAGTATTTT. Protein product: CASSLSGGQFVTQYF. V is TRBV27 and J is TRBJ2-3; 7 bases fit TRBD1. The germline CDR1 and CDR2 sequences are MNHEY and SMNVEV (reference sequence). There are 15 residues in the CDR3. V gave up 0 bases and J gave up 8 bases; unmatched junction bases: 8.

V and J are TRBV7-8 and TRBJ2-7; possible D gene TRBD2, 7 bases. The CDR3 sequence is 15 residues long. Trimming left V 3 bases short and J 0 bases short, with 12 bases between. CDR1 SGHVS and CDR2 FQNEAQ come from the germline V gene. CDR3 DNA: TGTGCCAGCAGCTTGTACGGGGGGCTCTCCTACGAGCAGTACTTC. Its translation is CASSLYGGLSYEQYF.

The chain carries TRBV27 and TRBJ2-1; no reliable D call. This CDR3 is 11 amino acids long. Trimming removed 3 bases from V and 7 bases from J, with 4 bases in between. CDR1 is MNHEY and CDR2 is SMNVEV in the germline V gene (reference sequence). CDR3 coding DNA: TGTGCCAGCAGTTTGATGAATGAGCAGTTCTTC. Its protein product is CASSLMNEQFF.

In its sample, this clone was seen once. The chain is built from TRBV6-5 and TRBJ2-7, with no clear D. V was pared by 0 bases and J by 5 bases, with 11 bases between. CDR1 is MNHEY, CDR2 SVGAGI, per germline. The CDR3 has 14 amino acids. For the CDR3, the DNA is TGTGCCAGCAGTTACTCGGGTGGGGTACACGAGCAGTACTTC. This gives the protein CASSYSGGVHEQYF.

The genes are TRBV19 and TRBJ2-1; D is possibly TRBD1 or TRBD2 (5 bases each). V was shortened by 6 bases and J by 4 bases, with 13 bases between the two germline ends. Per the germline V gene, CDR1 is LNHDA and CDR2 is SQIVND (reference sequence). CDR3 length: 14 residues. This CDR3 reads CASSPGTQYNEQFF. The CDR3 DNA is TGTGCCAGTAGCCCCGGGACGCAATACAATGAGCAGTTCTTC.

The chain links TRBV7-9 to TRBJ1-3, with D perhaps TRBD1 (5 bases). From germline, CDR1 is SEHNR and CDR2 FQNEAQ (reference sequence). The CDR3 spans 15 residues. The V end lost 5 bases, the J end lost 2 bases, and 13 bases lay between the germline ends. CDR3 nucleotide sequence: TGTGCCAGCAGCGACAGTTATTCCACTGGAAACACCATATATTTT. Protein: CASSDSYSTGNTIYF.

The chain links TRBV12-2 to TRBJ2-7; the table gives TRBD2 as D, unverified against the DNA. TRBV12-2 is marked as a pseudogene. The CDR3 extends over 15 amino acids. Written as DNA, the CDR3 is TGTGCAAGTCGCTTAGTTAGTCTAGATAAGGACGAGCAGTACTTC. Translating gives CASRLVSLDKDEQYF.

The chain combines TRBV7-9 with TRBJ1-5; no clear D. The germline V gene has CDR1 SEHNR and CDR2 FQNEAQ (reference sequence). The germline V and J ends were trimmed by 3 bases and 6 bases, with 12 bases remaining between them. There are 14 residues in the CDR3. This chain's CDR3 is CASSLSVGIQPQHF. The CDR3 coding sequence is TGTGCCAGCAGCTTGTCTGTGGGAATTCAGCCCCAGCATTTT.

CDR3 DNA: TGTGCCAGCAGTGAATATAGCCGGAAAGCTAACTATGGCTACACCTTC. Its translation is CASSEYSRKANYGYTF. V and J are TRBV6-1 and TRBJ1-2; D gene uncertain. From germline, CDR1 is MNHNS and CDR2 SASEGT. This CDR3 has 16 residues. Trimming left V 2 bases short and J 0 bases short, with 13 bases between.

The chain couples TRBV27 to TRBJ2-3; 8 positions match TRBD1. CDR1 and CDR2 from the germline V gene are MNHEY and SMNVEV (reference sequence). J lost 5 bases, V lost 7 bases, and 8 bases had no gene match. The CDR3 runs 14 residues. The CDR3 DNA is TGTGCCAGCAATCACTACAGGGGGTTAGATACGCAGTATTTT. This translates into CASNHYRGLDTQYF.

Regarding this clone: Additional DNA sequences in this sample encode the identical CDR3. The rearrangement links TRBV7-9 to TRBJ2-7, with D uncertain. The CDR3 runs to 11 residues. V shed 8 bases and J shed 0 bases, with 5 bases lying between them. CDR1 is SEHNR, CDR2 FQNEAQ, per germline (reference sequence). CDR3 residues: CASSLSYEQYF. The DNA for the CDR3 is TGTGCCAGCTCCCTCTCCTACGAGCAGTACTTC.

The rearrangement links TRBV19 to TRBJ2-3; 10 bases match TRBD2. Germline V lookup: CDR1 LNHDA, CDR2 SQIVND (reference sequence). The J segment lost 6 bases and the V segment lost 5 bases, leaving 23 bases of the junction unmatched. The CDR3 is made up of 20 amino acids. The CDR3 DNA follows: TGTGCCAGTAGTCCCGGGCCCACGGATCTAGCGGGAGTAGGGTCTGATACGCAGTATTTT. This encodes CASSPGPTDLAGVGSDTQYF.

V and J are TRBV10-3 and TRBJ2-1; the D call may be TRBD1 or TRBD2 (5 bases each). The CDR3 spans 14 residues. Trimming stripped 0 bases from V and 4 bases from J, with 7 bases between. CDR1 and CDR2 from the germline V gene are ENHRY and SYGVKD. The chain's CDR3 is CAISESGAYNEQFF. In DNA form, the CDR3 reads TGTGCCATCAGTGAGTCCGGGGCATACAATGAGCAGTTCTTC.

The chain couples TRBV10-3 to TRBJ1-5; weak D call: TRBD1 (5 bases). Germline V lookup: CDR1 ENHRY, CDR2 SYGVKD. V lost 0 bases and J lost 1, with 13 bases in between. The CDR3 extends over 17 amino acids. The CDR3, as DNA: TGTGCCATCAGTGAGTCTGGGGGACCCATGAGCAATCAGCCCCAGCATTTT. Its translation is CAISESGGPMSNQPQHF.

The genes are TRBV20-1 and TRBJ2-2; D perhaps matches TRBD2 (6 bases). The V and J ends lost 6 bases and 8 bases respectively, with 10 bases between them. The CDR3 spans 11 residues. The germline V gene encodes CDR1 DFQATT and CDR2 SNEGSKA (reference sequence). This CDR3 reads CSAGEVGELFF. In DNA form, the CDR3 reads TGCAGTGCCGGGGAGGTGGGGGAGCTGTTTTTT.

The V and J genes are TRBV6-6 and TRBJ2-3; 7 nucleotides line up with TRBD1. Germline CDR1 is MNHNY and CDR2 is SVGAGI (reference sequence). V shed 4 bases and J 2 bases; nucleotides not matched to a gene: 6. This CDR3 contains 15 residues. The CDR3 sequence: CASSSRDSLTDTQYF. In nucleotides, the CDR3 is TGTGCCAGCAGTTCCCGGGACAGTCTCACAGATACGCAGTATTTT.

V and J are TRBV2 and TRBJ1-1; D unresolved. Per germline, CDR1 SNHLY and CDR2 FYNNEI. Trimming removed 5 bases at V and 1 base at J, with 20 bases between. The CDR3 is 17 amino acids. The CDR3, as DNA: TGTGCCAGCAGTACGTCTCGGTACGCTGTCGGGAACACTGAAGCTTTCTTT. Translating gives CASSTSRYAVGNTEAFF.

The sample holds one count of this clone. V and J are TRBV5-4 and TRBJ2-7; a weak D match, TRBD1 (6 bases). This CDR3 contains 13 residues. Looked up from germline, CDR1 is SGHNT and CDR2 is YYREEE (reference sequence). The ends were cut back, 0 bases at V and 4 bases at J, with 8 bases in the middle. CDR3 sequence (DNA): TGTGCCAGCAGCTTGGCGGGGACATACGAGCAGTACTTC. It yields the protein CASSLAGTYEQYF.

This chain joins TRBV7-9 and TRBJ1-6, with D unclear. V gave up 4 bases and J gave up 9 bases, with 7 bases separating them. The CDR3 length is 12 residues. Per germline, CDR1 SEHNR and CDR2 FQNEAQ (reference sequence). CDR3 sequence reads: CASSSPASPLHF. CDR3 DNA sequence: TGTGCCAGCAGCTCGCCTGCTTCACCCCTCCACTTT.

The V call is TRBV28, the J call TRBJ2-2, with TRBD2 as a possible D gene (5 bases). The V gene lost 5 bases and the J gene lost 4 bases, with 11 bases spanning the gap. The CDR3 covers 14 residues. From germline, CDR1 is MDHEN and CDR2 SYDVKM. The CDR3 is CASSPRGFTGELFF. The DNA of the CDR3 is TGTGCCAGCAGTCCACGAGGGTTCACCGGGGAGCTGTTTTTT. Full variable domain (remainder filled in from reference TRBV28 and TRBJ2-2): DVKVTQSSRYLVKRTGEKVFLECVQDMDHENMFWYRQDPGLGLRLIYFSYDVKMKEKGDIPEGYSVSREKKERFSLILESASTNQTSMYLCASSPRGFTGELFFGEGSRLTVL.

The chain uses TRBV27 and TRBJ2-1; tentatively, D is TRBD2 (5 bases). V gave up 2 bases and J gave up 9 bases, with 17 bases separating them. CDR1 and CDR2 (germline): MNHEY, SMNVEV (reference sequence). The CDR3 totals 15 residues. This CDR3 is CASSLAGASPGEQFF. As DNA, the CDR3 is TGTGCCAGCAGTTTAGCGGGTGCGAGCCCCGGTGAGCAGTTCTTC.

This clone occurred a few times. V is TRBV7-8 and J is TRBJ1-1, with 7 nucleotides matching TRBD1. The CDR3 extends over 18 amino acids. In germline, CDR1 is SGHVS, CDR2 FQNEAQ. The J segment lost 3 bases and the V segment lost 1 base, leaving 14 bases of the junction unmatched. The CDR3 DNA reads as TGTGCCAGCAGCTTAGAGAAGCCGACAGGGTTAGTTGACACTGAAGCTTTCTTT. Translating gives CASSLEKPTGLVDTEAFF. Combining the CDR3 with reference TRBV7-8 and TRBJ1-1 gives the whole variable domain GAGVSQSPRYKVAKRGQDVALRCDPISGHVSLFWYQQALGQGPEFLTYFQNEAQLDKSGLPSDRFFAERPEGSVSTLKIQRTQQEDSAVYLCASSLEKPTGLVDTEAFFGQGTRLTVV.